The T cell receptor beta chain described here comes from a study of T-cell reconstitution after alpha-beta-depleted transplantation in children. General study findings and limits: Newly made T cells mostly supplied T-cell counts and diversity one year after transplant. Reports say that about two months after transplant, the alpha-beta T cells came out of several hundred graft clones that had expanded. Recipient T cells and thymic progenitors that survived were the source of the high TCRbeta diversity seen at day 60 in some patients.

This clonotype was seen a few times. Its target is unknown. Molecular barcoding with unique molecular identifiers was used for the TCRbeta library. TCRdb ran MiXCR on the PCR reads and lists one entry per CDR3 protein. In the table there are about 830,000 distinct CDR3 sequences, 15% to 20% of which are singletons. Trimming pared 3 bases from V and 4 bases from J, leaving 15 bases between. The CDR3 sequence is 15 residues long. Germline V gene lookup returns CDR1 KGHSH and CDR2 LQKENI. V gene TRBV18 combines with J gene TRBJ1-2; D is possibly TRBD1 (5 bases). The receptor was derived from a male patient younger than 18 who had a stem cell transplant for acute lymphoblastic leukemia, so the T cells may come from the graft donor. This sample comprised PBMCs, mostly from graft donor cells, obtained 360 days after TCRalphabeta/CD19-depleted stem cell transplant. The CDR3 reads CASSPGTAGSYGYTF. CDR3 DNA: TGTGCCAGCTCACCTGGGACGGCAGGGAGCTATGGCTACACCTTC.